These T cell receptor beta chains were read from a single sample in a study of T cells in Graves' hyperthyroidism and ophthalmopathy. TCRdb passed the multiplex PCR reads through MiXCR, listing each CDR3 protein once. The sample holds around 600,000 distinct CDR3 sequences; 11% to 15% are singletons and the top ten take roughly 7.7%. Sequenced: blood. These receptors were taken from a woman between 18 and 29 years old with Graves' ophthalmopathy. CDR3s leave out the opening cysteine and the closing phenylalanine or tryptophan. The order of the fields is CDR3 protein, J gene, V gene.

cdr3_aa: ASSYSQSLVWTRETQY
j_call: TRBJ2-5
v_call: TRBV6-2/TRBV6-3

cdr3_aa: ATSRRRPMRRATNEKLF
j_call: TRBJ1-4
v_call: TRBV24-1

cdr3_aa: ASSPTREAYGYT
j_call: TRBJ1-2
v_call: TRBV12-3/TRBV12-4

cdr3_aa: ASSLPLGGEQF
j_call: TRBJ2-1
v_call: TRBV11-2

cdr3_aa: ASSQDQDRGLLYGYT
j_call: TRBJ1-2
v_call: TRBV4-2

cdr3_aa: ASSFRSLDYEQY
j_call: TRBJ2-7
v_call: TRBV6-1

cdr3_aa: ASSSKSGTGRVEQY
j_call: TRBJ2-7
v_call: TRBV11-2

cdr3_aa: ASSFRNRYYGYT
j_call: TRBJ1-2
v_call: TRBV7-2

cdr3_aa: AISDNGFYNEQF
j_call: TRBJ2-1
v_call: TRBV10-3

cdr3_aa: ASSPPGAVETQY
j_call: TRBJ2-5
v_call: TRBV6-1

cdr3_aa: ASRGLAGENNEQF
j_call: TRBJ2-1
v_call: TRBV7-9

cdr3_aa: ASSLNGGQETQY
j_call: TRBJ2-5
v_call: TRBV7-9

cdr3_aa: ASSPQGLAFYEQY
j_call: TRBJ2-7
v_call: TRBV5-1

cdr3_aa: ASSYRRDRVDETQY
j_call: TRBJ2-5
v_call: TRBV6-5

cdr3_aa: ASSPGQGRDYGYT
j_call: TRBJ1-2
v_call: TRBV5-4

cdr3_aa: ASRPRQGSYEQY
j_call: TRBJ2-7
v_call: TRBV7-2

cdr3_aa: ASSQEPPGQNNSPLH
j_call: TRBJ1-6
v_call: TRBV4-1

cdr3_aa: ASSQEAVRDSYYEQY
j_call: TRBJ2-7
v_call: TRBV4-1

cdr3_aa: ASSLVSGPNSPLH
j_call: TRBJ1-6
v_call: TRBV11-2

cdr3_aa: ASRNRGDYGYT
j_call: TRBJ1-2
v_call: TRBV4-1

cdr3_aa: ASSQDREPMNTEAF
j_call: TRBJ1-1
v_call: TRBV4-1

cdr3_aa: ASSQLHGDRSTYEQY
j_call: TRBJ2-7
v_call: TRBV11-2

cdr3_aa: ASSQSGGEQY
j_call: TRBJ2-7
v_call: TRBV11-2

cdr3_aa: ASSPWPGGDSAEAF
j_call: TRBJ1-1
v_call: TRBV11-2

cdr3_aa: SAPRDYYEQY
j_call: TRBJ2-7
v_call: TRBV20-1

cdr3_aa: AGGYGNGEAF
j_call: TRBJ1-1
v_call: TRBV28

cdr3_aa: ASSLTPRGLAEETQY
j_call: TRBJ2-5
v_call: TRBV7-9

cdr3_aa: ASSQDRDFWGTDTQY
j_call: TRBJ2-3
v_call: TRBV14

cdr3_aa: SAQTPGQGGEQY
j_call: TRBJ2-7
v_call: TRBV20-1

cdr3_aa: ASSLGTGPTGELF
j_call: TRBJ2-2
v_call: TRBV5-1

cdr3_aa: ASSLTTSGYTTEQF
j_call: TRBJ2-1
v_call: TRBV7-2

cdr3_aa: ASSSVWSSYNEQF
j_call: TRBJ2-1
v_call: TRBV3-1

cdr3_aa: SAKDSQGALIATLH
j_call: TRBJ1-6
v_call: TRBV20-1

cdr3_aa: SARAGVDSYNSPLH
j_call: TRBJ1-6
v_call: TRBV20-1

cdr3_aa: ASSFQLGATYNEQF
j_call: TRBJ2-1
v_call: TRBV7-8

cdr3_aa: ASSEPAGANTGELF
j_call: TRBJ2-2
v_call: TRBV2

cdr3_aa: ASRLAGGDEKLF
j_call: TRBJ1-4
v_call: TRBV6-1

cdr3_aa: ATSDIQDNEQF
j_call: TRBJ2-1
v_call: TRBV24-1

cdr3_aa: SVDKQGGAWETQY
j_call: TRBJ2-5
v_call: TRBV29-1

cdr3_aa: ASSTTKPGLEVTGELF
j_call: TRBJ2-2
v_call: TRBV6-1

cdr3_aa: ASSLSFRVYNYGYT
j_call: TRBJ1-2
v_call: TRBV27

cdr3_aa: ASSWTTGGYEQY
j_call: TRBJ2-7
v_call: TRBV7-2

cdr3_aa: ASSLVTSGFFNEQF
j_call: TRBJ2-1
v_call: TRBV11-2

cdr3_aa: ASSDSWGSGNTIY
j_call: TRBJ1-3
v_call: TRBV7-9

cdr3_aa: ASRVGQASYEQY
j_call: TRBJ2-7
v_call: TRBV11-2

cdr3_aa: ASSLGWQGTYNEQF
j_call: TRBJ2-1
v_call: TRBV12-3/TRBV12-4

cdr3_aa: SALGGRAIYEQY
j_call: TRBJ2-7
v_call: TRBV20-1

cdr3_aa: ASSPSTGGVTEAF
j_call: TRBJ1-1
v_call: TRBV7-3